Listed below are T cell receptor beta chains from one sample, sequenced in a study of blood T cell repertoires in COVID-19. Sequenced by immunoSEQ multiplex PCR; TCRdb stores in-frame clones only, minus some. The repertoire has approximately 61,000 clones, roughly 80% of them found once; the top ten carry approximately 5%. The specimen sequenced was peripheral blood. These receptors were obtained from a man aged 65-85 years with acute or convalescent COVID-19. The CDR3 runs from the conserved cysteine through the conserved F or W. A D gene is named only where the DNA matches it firmly. Clone size appears in some rows only: once, few, many, or a class for an expanded clone.

J gene	D gene	clone size	V gene	CDR3 protein	CDR3 DNA
TRBJ2-5	TRBD2	.	TRBV12-5	CASGLSPPTTSGTFNGSQYF	TGTGCTAGTGGTTTGTCTCCTCCAACGACTAGCGGGACATTTAACGGGTCCCAGTACTTC
TRBJ2-1	TRBD1	once	TRBV11-2	CASSLGDRVYNEQFF	TGTGCCAGCAGCTTGGGGGACAGGGTCTACAATGAGCAGTTCTTC
TRBJ1-1	.	.	TRBV6-5	CASSKLMNTEAFF	TGTGCCAGTTCAAAGCTTATGAACACTGAAGCTTTCTTT
TRBJ1-2	.	.	TRBV5-8	CASSLRALGGYGYTF	TGTGCCAGCAGCTTGCGGGCCCTGGGGGGCTATGGCTACACCTTC
TRBJ2-5	.	.	TRBV2	CASSSIRGETQYF	TGTGCCAGCTCGTCAATCCGGGGGGAGACCCAGTACTTC
TRBJ2-2	.	.	TRBV7-2	CASSPRNTGELFF	TGTGCCAGCAGCCCGAGGAACACCGGGGAGCTGTTTTTT
TRBJ1-1	TRBD1	.	TRBV18	CASSVRAGGEAFF	TGTGCCAGCTCAGTACGTGCAGGGGGTGAAGCTTTCTTT
TRBJ2-3	TRBD1	.	TRBV6-5	CASSYTGGWTDTQYF	TGTGCCAGCAGTTATACAGGGGGGTGGACAGATACGCAGTATTTT
TRBJ2-5	TRBD2	.	TRBV5-1	CASSLERGGQETQYF	TGCGCCAGCAGCTTGGAGCGGGGGGGCCAAGAGACCCAGTACTTC
TRBJ2-1	.	.	TRBV12-3/TRBV12-4	CASSRSRVNEQFF	TGTGCCAGCAGTCGGAGCCGGGTCAATGAGCAGTTCTTC
TRBJ2-2	.	.	TRBV4-1	CASSLFSGSNTGELFF	TGCGCCAGCAGCCTGTTTAGCGGTTCGAACACCGGGGAGCTGTTTTTT
TRBJ1-2	TRBD1	.	TRBV5-1	CASSLPTGGDGYTF	TGCGCCAGCAGCTTGCCGACAGGGGGAGATGGCTACACCTTC
TRBJ1-6	.	.	TRBV2	CASAGQSNSPLHF	TGTGCCAGCGCCGGACAGTCTAATTCACCCCTCCACTTT
TRBJ2-7	.	.	TRBV28	CASLDSGSYEQYF	TGTGCCAGCCTGGACAGTGGCTCCTACGAGCAGTACTTC
TRBJ2-3	TRBD2	.	TRBV15	CATSRPASGTTDTQYF	TGTGCCACCAGCAGACCAGCTAGCGGGACCACAGATACGCAGTATTTT
TRBJ2-3	TRBD2	.	TRBV5-1	CASSLVLAGGGDTQYF	TGCGCCAGCAGCTTGGTCCTAGCGGGGGGTGGAGATACGCAGTATTTT
TRBJ1-1	.	.	TRBV16	CASTRGLGTEAFF	TGTGCCAGCACGAGGGGGTTGGGCACTGAAGCTTTCTTT
TRBJ2-6	.	.	TRBV28	CASSFETGSGANVLTF	TGTGCCAGCAGTTTCGAAACGGGTTCGGGGGCCAACGTCCTGACTTTC
TRBJ1-1	TRBD1	.	TRBV7-9	CASSSTGTGFTEAFF	TGTGCCAGCAGCTCAACCGGGACAGGGTTTACTGAAGCTTTCTTT
TRBJ2-1	TRBD2	.	TRBV5-1	CASGPGLAIYNEQFF	TGCGCCAGCGGGCCGGGACTAGCTATCTACAATGAGCAGTTCTTC
TRBJ1-3	.	.	TRBV6-5	CASSYSRDIGNTIYF	TGTGCCAGCAGTTACTCCAGGGATATCGGAAACACCATATATTTT
TRBJ2-7	.	.	TRBV6-5	CASRGPGEDYEQYF	TGTGCCAGCAGAGGACCGGGAGAGGACTACGAGCAGTACTTC
TRBJ2-2	.	.	TRBV6-2/TRBV6-3	CASSYSGRANTGELFF	TGTGCCAGCAGTTACTCAGGGCGGGCGAACACCGGGGAGCTGTTTTTT
TRBJ1-2	TRBD1	.	TRBV9	CASSYLTGVVYYGYTF	TGTGCCAGCAGCTACCTGACAGGGGTCGTCTACTATGGCTACACCTTC
TRBJ1-5	.	.	TRBV21-1	CASSPLLGGGESNQPQHF	TGTGCCAGCAGCCCCCTATTAGGAGGGGGCGAAAGCAATCAGCCCCAGCATTTT
TRBJ1-1	TRBD1	.	TRBV11-1	CASSGPGQGVDTEAFF	TGTGCCAGCAGCGGACCGGGACAGGGGGTGGACACTGAAGCTTTCTTT
TRBJ2-1	.	.	TRBV20-1	CSASIEADNEQFF	TGCAGTGCTAGTATCGAGGCCGACAATGAGCAGTTCTTC
TRBJ1-6	TRBD1	.	TRBV10-3	CAIARDRVSRGNSPLHF	TGTGCCATCGCTCGGGACAGGGTGTCAAGGGGGAATTCACCCCTCCACTTT
TRBJ2-5	TRBD2	.	TRBV7-6	CASSQGSGGAQETQYF	TGTGCCAGCAGCCAAGGGAGCGGGGGGGCCCAAGAGACCCAGTACTTC
TRBJ2-3	.	.	TRBV14	CASSQAQGFTDTQYF	TGTGCCAGCAGCCAAGCACAGGGTTTCACAGATACGCAGTATTTT
TRBJ1-6	TRBD1	.	TRBV3-1/TRBV3-2	CASSQGTGRYNSPLHF	TGTGCCAGCAGCCAAGGGACAGGGAGGTATAATTCACCCCTCCACTTT
TRBJ1-5	TRBD1	.	TRBV6-1	CASSEPRQGDQPQHF	TGTGCCAGCAGTGAACCAAGACAGGGAGATCAGCCCCAGCATTTT
TRBJ2-1	.	.	TRBV11-2	CASSLAGAYNEQFF	TGTGCCAGCAGCTTAGCGGGGGCCTACAATGAGCAGTTCTTC
TRBJ1-2	.	.	TRBV4-2	CASSPPLGQNYGYTF	TGTGCCAGCAGCCCTCCCCTGGGACAAAACTATGGCTACACCTTC
TRBJ2-3	TRBD1	.	TRBV12-5	CASHADRASTDTQYF	TGTGCTAGTCACGCCGACAGGGCTAGCACAGATACGCAGTATTTT
TRBJ1-1	.	.	TRBV7-8	CASVEVVGTEAFF	TGTGCCAGCGTAGAGGTGGTAGGCACTGAAGCTTTCTTT
TRBJ2-1	.	.	TRBV2	CASSEEGSPYNEQFF	TGTGCCAGCAGTGAGGAGGGGTCACCCTACAATGAGCAGTTCTTC
TRBJ2-1	.	.	TRBV18	CASSPPGVLSNEQFF	TGTGCCAGCTCACCACCGGGCGTCTTATCTAATGAGCAGTTCTTC
TRBJ2-1	TRBD2	.	TRBV19	CASSMGLAGISSYNEQFF	TGTGCCAGTAGTATGGGACTAGCGGGGATCAGCTCCTACAATGAGCAGTTCTTC
TRBJ2-4	.	.	TRBV5-1	CASSPDGGQAKNIQYF	TGCGCCAGCAGCCCTGATGGAGGGCAAGCCAAAAACATTCAGTACTTC
TRBJ2-1	TRBD2	.	TRBV3-1/TRBV3-2	CASSQTSGSDVEQFF	TGTGCCAGCAGCCAAACTAGCGGGTCAGATGTTGAGCAGTTCTTC
TRBJ1-5	.	many	TRBV5-6	CASSRARERNQPQHF	TGTGCCAGCAGCCGGGCCAGGGAAAGGAATCAGCCCCAGCATTTT
TRBJ1-4	TRBD1	.	TRBV15	CATGQGETFRRYEKLFF	TGTGCCACAGGACAGGGAGAGACTTTCAGACGATATGAAAAACTGTTTTTT
TRBJ2-3	TRBD2	.	TRBV28	CASSLGSGGFGDTQYF	TGTGCCAGCTCCCTGGGTAGCGGGGGCTTCGGAGATACGCAGTATTTT
TRBJ2-5	TRBD2	.	TRBV5-1	CASNTGLAGGQETQYF	TGCGCCAGCAACACGGGACTAGCGGGGGGCCAAGAGACCCAGTACTTC
TRBJ1-1	TRBD1	.	TRBV28	CASSLVGQGNTEAFF	TGTGCCAGCAGTTTAGTTGGACAGGGGAACACTGAAGCTTTCTTT
TRBJ2-1	TRBD1	.	TRBV7-8	CASSQGVSYNEQFF	TGTGCCAGCAGCCAGGGGGTCTCCTACAATGAGCAGTTCTTC
TRBJ1-4	.	.	TRBV9	CASSDGGAGEKLFF	TGTGCCAGCAGCGATGGGGGGGCCGGTGAAAAACTGTTTTTT
TRBJ1-4	TRBD1	.	TRBV7-9	CASSSGQGGNEKLFF	TGTGCCAGCAGCTCTGGACAGGGGGGGAATGAAAAACTGTTTTTT
TRBJ2-1	TRBD2	.	TRBV18	CASSSSGGAAEQFF	TGTGCCAGCTCAAGCAGCGGGGGGGCGGCTGAGCAGTTCTTC
TRBJ2-3	TRBD2	.	TRBV9	CASSVEPSGGAPTDTQYF	TGTGCCAGCAGCGTAGAGCCTAGCGGGGGGGCCCCGACAGATACGCAGTATTTT
TRBJ2-3	.	.	TRBV6-1	CASSDWGRRGDPDTQYF	TGTGCCAGCAGTGATTGGGGCCGCAGGGGGGACCCAGATACGCAGTATTTT
TRBJ2-3	TRBD1	.	TRBV4-2	CASSHGAQGRDTQYF	TGTGCCAGCAGCCATGGAGCACAGGGGAGAGATACGCAGTATTTT